This T cell receptor (beta chain) was sequenced during a study of T cell responses to AZD1222 COVID-19 vaccine. Study conclusions and caveats: Regions 160-218 and 743-854 held dominance among vaccine-associated CD4 TCRs, which spanned spike. There were mostly white British donors and more females than males, and clonal diversity was possibly underestimated.

With respect to this clone: What it binds is unknown.

Sequencing used immunoSEQ multiplex PCR; TCRdb keeps in-frame clones, though not all of them. Among about 160,000 clones, 85% to 90% were seen once, and the ten largest hold around 4.4%. The length of the CDR3 is 13 residues. Trimming took 3 bases from V and 4 from J, leaving 9 bases between them. CDR1 SEHNR and CDR2 FQNEAQ come from the germline V gene (reference sequence). Here the sequenced sample was peripheral blood, taken 28 days after the second AZD1222 dose. The TCR was taken from an adult who received the AZD1222 COVID-19 vaccine. The chain uses TRBV7-9 and TRBJ1-1; no definite D call. The CDR3 DNA is TGTGCCAGCAGCTTTGGGGAATTCACTGAAGCTTTCTTT. This sequence encodes CASSFGEFTEAFF.